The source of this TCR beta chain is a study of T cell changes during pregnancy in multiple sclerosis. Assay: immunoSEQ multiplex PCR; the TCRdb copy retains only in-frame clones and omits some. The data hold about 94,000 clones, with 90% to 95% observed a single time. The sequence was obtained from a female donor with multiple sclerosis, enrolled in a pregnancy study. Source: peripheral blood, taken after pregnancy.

Here the CDR3 reads CASSIPRRLAGGIDEQFF. The CDR3 region has the DNA TGTGCCAGCAGTATACCCCGGCGGCTAGCGGGAGGGATCGATGAGCAGTTCTTC. V usage is TRBV28 and J usage is TRBJ2-1; 12 bases fit TRBD2. The trim removed 5 bases at V and 8 bases at J, leaving 16 bases unmatched. Per the germline V gene, CDR1 is MDHEN and CDR2 is SYDVKM. This CDR3 has 18 residues. Drawing the rest from reference TRBV28 and TRBJ2-1, the complete variable domain is DVKVTQSSRYLVKRTGEKVFLECVQDMDHENMFWYRQDPGLGLRLIYFSYDVKMKEKGDIPEGYSVSREKKERFSLILESASTNQTSMYLCASSIPRRLAGGIDEQFFGPGTRLTVL.